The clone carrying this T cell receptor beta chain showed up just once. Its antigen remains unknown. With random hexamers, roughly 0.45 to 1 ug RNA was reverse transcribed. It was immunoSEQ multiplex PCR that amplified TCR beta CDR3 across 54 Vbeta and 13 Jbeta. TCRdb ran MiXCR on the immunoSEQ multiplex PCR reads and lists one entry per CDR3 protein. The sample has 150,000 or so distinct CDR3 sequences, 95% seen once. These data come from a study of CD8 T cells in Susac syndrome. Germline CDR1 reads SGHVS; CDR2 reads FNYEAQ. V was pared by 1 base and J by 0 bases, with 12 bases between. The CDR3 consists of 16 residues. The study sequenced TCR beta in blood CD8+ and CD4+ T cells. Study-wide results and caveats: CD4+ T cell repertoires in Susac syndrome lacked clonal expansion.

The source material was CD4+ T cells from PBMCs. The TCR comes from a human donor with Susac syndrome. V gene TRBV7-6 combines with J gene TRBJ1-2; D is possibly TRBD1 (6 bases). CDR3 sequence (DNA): TGTGCCAGCAGCTTAGGGCCCAGGGGAGCTAACTATGGCTACACCTTC. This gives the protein CASSLGPRGANYGYTF.